Listed below are T cell receptor beta chains from one sample, sequenced in a study of T cells in Graves' hyperthyroidism and ophthalmopathy. Each CDR3 protein is one row after TCRdb ran MiXCR on the multiplex PCR reads. The repertoire holds 700,000 or so distinct CDR3 sequences, with 16% as singletons. Sequenced: blood. These receptors were obtained from a man between 18 and 35 years old with Graves' hyperthyroidism. CDR3s include the opening cysteine and the closing phenylalanine or tryptophan. The D gene is left open where the match is weak. Where a row states a size, it is once, few, many or the class of an expanded clone; other rows omit it.

>TRBD1|NA|TRBV18|TRBJ2-1
CASSTTGTGMINEQLF
TGTGCCAGCTCTACTACCGGGACAGGGATGATTAATGAGCAGCTCTTC
>TRBD2|many|TRBV6-1|TRBJ2-3
CASNRLGTSGRGDTQYF
TGTGCCAGCAACCGATTAGGGACTAGCGGGAGAGGGGATACGCAGTATTTT
>NA|many|TRBV12-3/TRBV12-4|TRBJ1-4
CASSPDTRTGKLFF
TGTGCCAGCAGTCCAGACACCCGGACGGGAAAACTGTTTTTT
>NA|many|TRBV12-3/TRBV12-4|TRBJ1-5
CASSSTAGGQPQHF
TGTGCCAGCAGTTCGACAGCTGGAGGTCAGCCCCAGCATTTT
>TRBD1|NA|TRBV12-3/TRBV12-4|TRBJ1-2
CASRRLQGNYGYTF
TGTGCCAGCAGGCGTCTACAGGGGAACTATGGCTACACCTTC
>TRBD1|few|TRBV4-1|TRBJ2-7
CASSQEAGTGKYYEQYF
TGCGCCAGCAGCCAAGAAGCAGGGACAGGGAAATACTACGAGCAGTACTTC
>NA|NA|TRBV3-1|TRBJ1-1
CASSPTLGAGEAFF
TGTGCCAGCAGCCCGACATTGGGGGCAGGTGAAGCTTTCTTT
>NA|NA|TRBV7-9|TRBJ1-5
CASSLKGEGNQPQHF
TGTGCCAGCAGCTTAAAGGGTGAGGGCAATCAGCCCCAGCATTTT
>NA|few|TRBV30|TRBJ2-1
CAWSRGSTDEQFF
TGTGCCTGGAGTAGAGGGTCTACCGATGAGCAGTTCTTC
>NA|many|TRBV2|TRBJ1-1
CASSGQIYGTEAFF
TGTGCCAGCAGTGGTCAGATCTACGGCACTGAAGCTTTCTTT
>TRBD2|many|TRBV6-1|TRBJ2-1
CASSDGTSGYNEQFF
TGTGCCAGCAGTGATGGGACTAGCGGTTACAATGAGCAGTTCTTC
>NA|many|TRBV6-2/TRBV6-3|TRBJ1-1
CASSYSYTEAFF
TGTGCCAGCAGTTACAGTTACACTGAAGCTTTCTTT
>TRBD1|NA|TRBV2|TRBJ2-2
CASSESRAGGSSGELFF
TGTGCCAGCAGTGAAAGTAGAGCAGGGGGCTCGTCCGGGGAGCTGTTTTTT
>NA|NA|TRBV24-1|TRBJ1-1
CATSLERFMNTEAFF
TGTGCCACCTCTCTGGAGCGCTTCATGAACACTGAAGCTTTCTTT
>NA|NA|TRBV15|TRBJ2-2
CATSRAGAGELFF
TGTGCCACCAGCAGAGCGGGAGCCGGGGAGCTGTTTTTT
>NA|many|TRBV24-1|TRBJ2-3
CATSLGGTSTDTQYF
TGTGCCACCAGCCTCGGGGGCACTAGCACAGATACGCAGTATTTT
>NA|NA|TRBV20-1|TRBJ1-1
CSARDPGEGSTEAFF
TGCAGTGCTAGAGATCCAGGGGAGGGGAGCACTGAAGCTTTCTTT
>NA|NA|TRBV12-3/TRBV12-4|TRBJ2-6
CASSFRGADVLTF
TGTGCCAGCAGTTTTAGGGGGGCCGACGTCCTGACTTTC
>TRBD2|many|TRBV28|TRBJ2-3
CASSLRLSSGVTDTQYF
TGTGCCAGCAGTTTACGTCTATCTAGCGGGGTCACAGATACGCAGTATTTT
>TRBD2|many|TRBV2|TRBJ2-3
CASSESPAGFVDTQYF
TGTGCCAGCAGTGAAAGCCCAGCGGGATTCGTAGATACGCAGTATTTT
>TRBD1|NA|TRBV20-1|TRBJ1-6
CSARSPRQGVSSPLHF
TGCAGTGCTAGGTCCCCCCGACAGGGAGTGAGTTCACCCCTCCACTTT
>NA|NA|TRBV7-8|TRBJ1-3
CASSLGGYRDSGNTIYF
TGTGCCAGCAGCTTAGGGGGTTACAGGGACTCTGGAAACACCATATATTTT
>NA|many|TRBV30|TRBJ2-1
CAWIAKGSYNEQFF
TGTGCCTGGATTGCCAAGGGTTCCTACAATGAGCAGTTCTTC
>TRBD1|many|TRBV2|TRBJ1-1
CASSADRFGTEAFF
TGTGCCAGCAGTGCGGACAGGTTCGGGACTGAAGCTTTCTTT
>TRBD1|NA|TRBV20-1|TRBJ2-2
CSALDRGTRNTGELFF
TGCAGTGCTTTAGACAGGGGGACCCGAAACACCGGGGAGCTGTTTTTT
>TRBD2|many|TRBV10-3|TRBJ2-3
CAISQEKTTSGGSDTQYF
TGTGCCATCAGCCAAGAAAAAACGACTAGCGGAGGGTCGGATACGCAGTATTTT
>NA|many|TRBV27|TRBJ2-1
CASTRVGDSHSYNEQFF
TGTGCCAGCACACGGGTTGGCGACAGCCACTCCTACAATGAGCAGTTCTTC
>TRBD2|NA|TRBV2|TRBJ2-3
CASSEGRTSGSTDTQYF
TGTGCCAGCAGTGAAGGCCGGACTAGCGGGAGCACAGATACGCAGTATTTT
>NA|NA|TRBV3-1|TRBJ1-2
CASSPANLYGYTF
TGTGCCAGCAGCCCCGCAAACCTTTATGGCTACACCTTC
>NA|few|TRBV10-3|TRBJ2-5
CAISDWGPQETQYF
TGTGCCATCAGTGACTGGGGCCCGCAAGAGACCCAGTACTTC
>TRBD1|few|TRBV5-1|TRBJ2-7
CASSLRTGRGLAYEQYF
TGCGCCAGCAGCTTACGGACAGGACGAGGCTTGGCTTACGAGCAGTACTTC
>TRBD2|many|TRBV30|TRBJ2-1
CAWTMGLAGANEQFF
TGTGCCTGGACCATGGGACTAGCGGGAGCAAATGAGCAGTTCTTC
>NA|NA|TRBV27|TRBJ2-7
CASSADGNEQYF
TGTGCCAGCAGTGCGGACGGGAACGAGCAGTACTTC
>TRBD1|many|TRBV10-3|TRBJ1-2
CAIRGQTNYGYTF
TGTGCCATCAGGGGACAGACTAACTATGGCTACACCTTC
>TRBD1|NA|TRBV6-5|TRBJ2-7
CASSYSTGARGEQYF
TGTGCCAGCAGTTACTCGACAGGGGCCCGCGGCGAGCAGTACTTC
>TRBD2|many|TRBV7-3|TRBJ2-3
CASSLNGGRAADTQYF
TGTGCCAGCAGCTTAAACGGTGGGAGGGCCGCAGATACGCAGTATTTT
>NA|many|TRBV30|TRBJ2-4
CAWSTRRAKNIQYF
TGTGCCTGGAGTACCCGGAGAGCCAAAAACATTCAGTACTTC
>TRBD1|many|TRBV11-3|TRBJ1-2
CASSFGTGGGDYGYTF
TGTGCCAGCAGCTTTGGGACAGGGGGGGGCGACTATGGCTACACCTTC
>TRBD2|NA|TRBV6-2/TRBV6-3|TRBJ2-7
CASSRTSGGYEQYF
TGTGCCAGCAGCAGGACTAGCGGGGGCTACGAGCAGTACTTC
>NA|many|TRBV20-1|TRBJ2-7
CSARDRHGSYEQYF
TGCAGTGCTAGAGATCGTCACGGCTCCTACGAGCAGTACTTC
>NA|NA|TRBV6-1|TRBJ2-1
CASSPRREDVEQFF
TGTGCCAGCAGTCCCCGCAGGGAGGATGTTGAGCAGTTCTTC